This TCR beta chain was sequenced during a study of blood T cells in healthy people across ages. Primers used in a second PCR of roughly 6 to 12 cycles were a sample-barcoded 5' primer and a J-beta primer mix. From the 5' RACE reads, TCRdb called clonotypes with MiXCR, one entry per CDR3 protein. The sample has approximately 830,000 distinct CDR3 sequences, around two thirds seen once. The CDR3 extends over 13 amino acids. Trimming removed 11 bases at V and 1 base at J, with 14 bases between. In germline, CDR1 is ENHRY, CDR2 SYGVKD. This clonotype was seen only a few times. The sequenced sample consisted of blood. The V gene is TRBV10-3, the J gene TRBJ1-2; D possibly corresponds to TRBD1 (5 bases). The sequence came from a man younger than 40 in good health. The CDR3 DNA follows: TGTGCCGCGTGGGAGACAGTTAACTATGGCTACACCTTC. Residues: CAAWETVNYGYTF.